Presented here are 27 T cell receptor beta chains from one specimen sequenced in a study of blood T cell repertoires in COVID-19. Only in-frame clones appear in the TCRdb table, and some are missing; sequencing was by immunoSEQ multiplex PCR. The sample holds over 150,000 clones, 70% to 90% seen once. Sequencing used peripheral blood. These receptors all stem from an elderly man with COVID-19, enrolled during active disease.

The chain employs TRBV15 and TRBJ2-7; no clear D. V was clipped by 8 bases and J by 0 bases, with 11 bases between them. The CDR3 is made up of 13 amino acids. Per germline, CDR1 LNHNV and CDR2 YYDKDF (reference sequence). CDR3 amino acids: CATSLESSYEQYF. Written as DNA, the CDR3 is TGTGCCACCTCCTTAGAAAGCTCCTACGAGCAGTACTTC.

This clone was observed a handful of times. V and J are TRBV20-1 and TRBJ2-3, with 7 bases aligning to TRBD2. The CDR3 is 12 residues long. Germline CDR1 DFQATT, CDR2 SNEGSKA (reference sequence). V trimming: 3 bases; J trimming: 4 bases; junction bases outside the gene matches: 1. The DNA for the CDR3 is TGCAGTGCTAGTACTAGCGCAGATACGCAGTATTTT. It is translated as CSASTSADTQYF.

V is TRBV3-1 (or the pseudogene TRBV3-2) and J is TRBJ1-1; 8 nucleotides line up with TRBD1. V gave up 4 bases and J gave up 0 bases; unmatched junction bases: 7. Germline V gene data show CDR1 as LGHDT and CDR2 as YNNKEL (reference sequence). There are 16 residues in the CDR3. This CDR3 reads CASSLGTGLLNTEAFF. For the CDR3, the DNA is TGTGCCAGCAGCCTTGGGACAGGCCTCTTGAACACTGAAGCTTTCTTT.

V is TRBV7-2 and J is TRBJ1-2; D call uncertain. Germline CDR1 SGHTA, CDR2 FQGNSA. Trimming removed 0 bases at V and 0 bases at J, with 8 bases between. The CDR3 is made up of 15 amino acids. CDR3 nucleotide sequence: TGTGCCAGCAGCTTAGCAGACACAGCTAACTATGGCTACACCTTC. It translates to CASSLADTANYGYTF.

The chain joins TRBV5-1 to TRBJ2-7; 9 bases align to TRBD1. This CDR3 is built from 17 residues. Germline lookup yields CDR1 SGHRS and CDR2 YFSETQ. J gave up 5 bases and V 0 bases, and 12 bases lay outside the gene matches. The CDR3 reads CASSLEVSGDRVHEQYF. Here the CDR3 DNA reads TGCGCCAGCAGCTTGGAAGTATCCGGGGACAGGGTTCACGAGCAGTACTTC.

J is TRBJ1-1 and V is TRBV5-1; 7 nucleotides match TRBD1. This CDR3 contains 14 residues. Trimming cost V 4 bases and J 3 bases; bases outside gene matches: 6. Germline-derived CDR1 and CDR2 are SGHRS and YFSETQ. The CDR3 loop is CASSDTGEDTEAFF. CDR3 nucleotide sequence: TGCGCCAGCAGCGATACAGGGGAGGACACTGAAGCTTTCTTT. The full variable domain, with the rest looked up from reference TRBV5-1 and TRBJ1-1, is KAGVTQTPRYLIKTRGQQVTLSCSPISGHRSVSWYQQTPGQGLQFLFEYFSETQRNKGNFPGRFSGRQFSNSRSEMNVSTLELGDSALYLCASSDTGEDTEAFFGQGTRLTVV.

The chain couples TRBV9 to TRBJ2-3; TRBD2 matches at 15 bases. CDR1 is SGDLS and CDR2 is YYNGEE in the germline V gene. J was trimmed by 6 bases and V by 0 bases; bases with no gene match: 5. The CDR3 runs 17 residues. CDR3 sequence: CASSVGTSGGATDTQYF. CDR3 DNA sequence: TGTGCCAGCAGCGTAGGGACTAGCGGGGGGGCAACCGATACGCAGTATTTT.

This chain connects TRBV2 to TRBJ1-5; D possibly corresponds to TRBD1 (6 bases). In germline, CDR1 is SNHLY, CDR2 FYNNEI. V was cut by 1 base and J by 2 bases, with 9 bases left in between. The CDR3 loop spans 15 amino acids. CDR3 DNA sequence: TGTGCCAGCAGTGAAGACGCAGGGGGCAATCAGCCCCAGCATTTT. Protein product: CASSEDAGGNQPQHF.

The rearrangement uses TRBV6-1 and TRBJ1-5; a possible D gene is TRBD1 (5 bases). V lost 2 bases to trimming and J lost 7 bases, with 15 bases between them. Germline CDR1 and CDR2: MNHNS and SASEGT. The CDR3 consists of 15 residues. CDR3 sequence: CASSEIGGLAQPQHF. Written as DNA, the CDR3 is TGTGCCAGCAGTGAAATCGGGGGTTTGGCGCAGCCCCAGCATTTT.

The table lists this clone with a few counts. V and J are TRBV28 and TRBJ1-1; 8 bases align to TRBD1. With V trimmed by 3 bases and J by 1 base, 7 bases remained unmatched. The length of the CDR3 is 16 residues. CDR1 MDHEN and CDR2 SYDVKM come from the germline V gene. In DNA, the CDR3 is TGTGCCAGCAGTTTGTCAGGGGGCTTCGGGAACACTGAAGCTTTCTTT. Encoded protein: CASSLSGGFGNTEAFF.

The chain uses TRBV2 and TRBJ1-2, with TRBD1 as a possible D gene (6 bases). The germline gives CDR1 SNHLY, CDR2 FYNNEI. With 10 bases removed from V and 8 bases from J, the gap between germline ends came to 20 bases. This CDR3 is built from 13 residues. CDR3 nucleotides: TGTGCCACCACGGGACAATCTCAGGTGGGCTACACCTTC. This codes for CATTGQSQVGYTF.

The rearrangement uses TRBV18 and TRBJ1-2; D gene ambiguous. The CDR3 spans 13 residues. The germline V and J ends were trimmed by 3 bases and 8 bases, with 13 bases remaining between them. The germline gives CDR1 KGHSH, CDR2 LQKENI. CDR3 bases: TGTGCCAGCTCACCGGAACAGATTTGGGGCTACACCTTC. Translating gives CASSPEQIWGYTF.

This clone has a handful of counts. The chain joins TRBV27 to TRBJ1-6, with D maybe TRBD1 (5 bases). CDR3 length: 15 residues. CDR1 and CDR2 (germline): MNHEY, SMNVEV (reference sequence). The V and J ends lost 5 bases and 7 bases respectively, with 15 bases between them. The CDR3 nucleotides are TGTGCCAGCAGTACCTCTCGGGGGTCCAATTCACCCCTCCACTTT. Translation: CASSTSRGSNSPLHF.

V gene TRBV5-1 combines with J gene TRBJ1-3, with 9 bases matching TRBD1. After removal of 4 bases from V and 3 bases from J, the junction contained 8 bases not matched to a gene. Germline V CDR1 and CDR2: SGHRS, YFSETQ. This CDR3 is built from 16 residues. The DNA for the CDR3 is TGCGCCAGCAGCACGATGACAGGGGGTGGTGGAAACACCATATATTTT. Translation gives CASSTMTGGGGNTIYF. The whole variable domain, remainder taken from reference TRBV5-1 and TRBJ1-3, is KAGVTQTPRYLIKTRGQQVTLSCSPISGHRSVSWYQQTPGQGLQFLFEYFSETQRNKGNFPGRFSGRQFSNSRSEMNVSTLELGDSALYLCASSTMTGGGGNTIYFGEGSWLTVV.

The V and J genes are TRBV19 and TRBJ1-1; D perhaps matches TRBD1 (6 bases). This CDR3 spans 13 amino acids. Trimming took off 7 bases at V and 3 bases at J, with 12 bases between the two ends. CDR1 is LNHDA and CDR2 is SQIVND in the germline V gene (reference sequence). This chain's CDR3 is CASIGDKHTEAFF. In DNA, the CDR3 is TGTGCCAGTATTGGGGACAAACACACTGAAGCTTTCTTT.

The count of this clone is one. The chain employs TRBV4-3 and TRBJ2-3; 7 bases fit TRBD2. The J segment lost 0 bases and the V segment lost 5 bases, leaving 5 bases of the junction unmatched. There are 15 residues in the CDR3. Per the germline V gene, CDR1 is LGHNA and CDR2 is YSLEER. As DNA, the CDR3 is TGCGCCAGCAGCGGGGGGGGACTCAGCACAGATACGCAGTATTTT. This codes for CASSGGGLSTDTQYF.

This clone was detected many times. The rearrangement uses TRBV5-1 and TRBJ1-2, with a possible D match to TRBD1 (6 bases). The CDR3 contains 15 residues. Trimming shortened V by 0 bases and J by 6 bases, and 15 bases separated the two germline ends. Germline values: CDR1 SGHRS, CDR2 YFSETQ. CDR3 coding DNA: TGCGCCAGCAGCTTGGGGGGGCGGCCTATGGATGGCTACACCTTC. Its protein is CASSLGGRPMDGYTF.

This chain links TRBV5-5 with TRBJ1-3; weak D call: TRBD1 (5 bases). The CDR3 is 17 amino acids. Trimming took 1 base from V and 0 from J, leaving 14 bases between them. Germline V gene data show CDR1 as SGHKS and CDR2 as YYEKEE (reference sequence). The CDR3: CASSLIPTTVSGNTIYF. For the CDR3, the DNA is TGTGCCAGCAGCTTGATCCCTACGACAGTCTCTGGAAACACCATATATTTT.

CDR3 region: CASSQGHYNSPLHF. The CDR3 DNA reads TGTGCCAGCAGCCAAGGACATTATAATTCACCCCTCCACTTT. This chain uses TRBV3-1 (or the pseudogene TRBV3-2) with TRBJ1-6; D unresolved. The V end lost 1 base, the J end lost 4 bases, and 5 bases lay between the germline ends. This CDR3 contains 14 residues. In germline, CDR1 is LGHDT, CDR2 YNNKEL (reference sequence).

The sample holds one count of this clone. The J gene is TRBJ2-4, the V gene TRBV6-8, with 7 bases matching TRBD1. Germline assignment: CDR1 MNHGY and CDR2 SAAAGT. J was trimmed by 3 bases and V by 8 bases; bases with no gene match: 13. There are 16 residues in the CDR3. The CDR3 loop reads CASARGDSGGKNIQYF. In DNA form, the CDR3 reads TGTGCCAGCGCGCGAGGGGACAGCGGTGGCAAAAACATTCAGTACTTC.

The chain employs TRBV6-5 and TRBJ1-6; 7 bases match TRBD1. The length of the CDR3 is 14 residues. Germline CDR1 is MNHEY and CDR2 is SVGAGI. Germline trimming cut 8 bases from V and 7 bases from J; bases unmatched to any gene: 8. The CDR3 loop reads CASSQGQLNSPLHF. DNA for the CDR3: TGTGCCAGCTCTCAGGGACAGTTAAATTCACCCCTCCACTTT.

The chain combines TRBV4-1 with TRBJ2-2; the match to TRBD1 covers 10 bases. Germline trimming cut 3 bases from V and 7 bases from J; bases unmatched to any gene: 5. Germline loops: CDR1 MGHRA, CDR2 YSYEKL. The CDR3 is 15 amino acids. In DNA form, the CDR3 reads TGCGCCAGCAGCCAGTCGGGACAGGGGTACGGGGAGCTGTTTTTT. This sequence encodes CASSQSGQGYGELFF.

Remarks on this clone: The sample holds other DNA sequences that translate to the same CDR3. The J gene is TRBJ1-2, the V gene TRBV5-1; the D gene is possibly TRBD1 (6 bases). CDR3 length: 13 amino acids. Germline V gene data show CDR1 as SGHRS and CDR2 as YFSETQ. Trimming left V 3 bases short and J 2 bases short, with 8 bases between. The CDR3 protein is CASSSQGNYGYTF. Written as DNA, the CDR3 is TGCGCCAGCAGCTCCCAGGGGAACTATGGCTACACCTTC.

Here the CDR3 DNA reads TGTGCCAGCAGCCAAGAAGATCTGACAGGGGGAAGCACCTTC. It specifies CASSQEDLTGGSTF. The chain employs TRBV3-1 (or the pseudogene TRBV3-2) and TRBJ1-2; 9 bases fit TRBD1. From germline, CDR1 is LGHDT and CDR2 YNNKEL (reference sequence). This CDR3 contains 14 residues. J gave up 13 bases and V 0 bases, and 9 bases lay outside the gene matches.

The V and J genes are TRBV15 and TRBJ1-2; maybe TRBD1 (5 bases). Trimming took off 7 bases at V and 8 bases at J, with 17 bases between the two ends. CDR3 length: 13 amino acids. CDR1 is LNHNV and CDR2 is YYDKDF in the germline V gene (reference sequence). The CDR3 nucleotides read TGTGCCACCACCACCGGTGGTCGGGGGGGCTACACCTTC. This translates into CATTTGGRGGYTF.

The CDR3 loop reads CASSIDGGSNQPQHF. The CDR3 coding sequence is TGTGCCAGTAGTATTGATGGCGGCAGCAATCAGCCCCAGCATTTT. The chain recombines TRBV19 with TRBJ1-5, with no clear D. Germline V gene data show CDR1 as LNHDA and CDR2 as SQIVND (reference sequence). The V end lost 3 bases, the J end lost 1 base, and 10 bases lay between the germline ends. CDR3 length equals 15 residues.

This chain connects TRBV28 to TRBJ1-1; possibly TRBD1 for D (6 bases). V dropped 10 bases and J dropped 4 bases, with 16 bases sitting between them. CDR3 length: 13 amino acids. Per germline, CDR1 MDHEN and CDR2 SYDVKM. DNA of the CDR3: TGTGCCACCTGGGGGCGAATAGGCACTGAAGCTTTCTTT. This sequence encodes CATWGRIGTEAFF.